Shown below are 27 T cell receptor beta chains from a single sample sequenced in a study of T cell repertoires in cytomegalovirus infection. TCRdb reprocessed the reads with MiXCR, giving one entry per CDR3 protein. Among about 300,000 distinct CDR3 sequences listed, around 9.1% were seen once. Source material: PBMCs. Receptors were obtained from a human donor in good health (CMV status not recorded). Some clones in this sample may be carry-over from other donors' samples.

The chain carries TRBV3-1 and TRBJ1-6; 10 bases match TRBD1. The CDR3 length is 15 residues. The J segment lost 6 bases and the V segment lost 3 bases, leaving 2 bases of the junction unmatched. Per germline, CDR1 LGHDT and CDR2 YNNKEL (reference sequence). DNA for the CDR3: TGTGCCAGCAGCCAGGGGACAGGGGTTAATTCACCCCTCCACTTT. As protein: CASSQGTGVNSPLHF.

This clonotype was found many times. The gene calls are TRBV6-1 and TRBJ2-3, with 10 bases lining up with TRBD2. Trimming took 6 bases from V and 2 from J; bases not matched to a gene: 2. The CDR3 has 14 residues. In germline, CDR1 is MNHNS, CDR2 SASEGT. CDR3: CASRLAGFTDTQYF. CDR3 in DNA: TGTGCCAGCAGACTAGCGGGGTTCACAGATACGCAGTATTTT.

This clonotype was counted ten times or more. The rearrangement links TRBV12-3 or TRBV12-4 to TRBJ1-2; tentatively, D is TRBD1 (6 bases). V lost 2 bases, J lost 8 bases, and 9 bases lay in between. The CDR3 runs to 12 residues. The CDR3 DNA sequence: TGTGCCAGCAGTTTAAGACAGGCCGGCTACACCTTC. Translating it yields CASSLRQAGYTF.

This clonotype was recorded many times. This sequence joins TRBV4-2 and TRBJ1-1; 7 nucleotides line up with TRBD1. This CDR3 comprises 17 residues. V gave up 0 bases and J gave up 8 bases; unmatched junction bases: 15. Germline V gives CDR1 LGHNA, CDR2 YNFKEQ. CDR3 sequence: CASSQEATRWGRGEAFF. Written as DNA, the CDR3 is TGTGCCAGCAGCCAAGAAGCTACAAGGTGGGGCAGGGGGGAAGCTTTCTTT.

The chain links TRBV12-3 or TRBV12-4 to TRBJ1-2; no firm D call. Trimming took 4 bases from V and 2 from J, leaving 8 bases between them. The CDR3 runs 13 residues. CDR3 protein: CASSSAANYGYTF. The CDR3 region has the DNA TGTGCCAGCAGTTCGGCAGCCAACTATGGCTACACCTTC.

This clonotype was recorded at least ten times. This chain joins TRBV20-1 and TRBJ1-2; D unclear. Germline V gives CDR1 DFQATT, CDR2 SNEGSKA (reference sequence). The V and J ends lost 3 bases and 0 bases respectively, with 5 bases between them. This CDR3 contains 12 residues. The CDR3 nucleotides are TGCAGTGCTAGTCTAGCTAACTATGGCTACACCTTC. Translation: CSASLANYGYTF.

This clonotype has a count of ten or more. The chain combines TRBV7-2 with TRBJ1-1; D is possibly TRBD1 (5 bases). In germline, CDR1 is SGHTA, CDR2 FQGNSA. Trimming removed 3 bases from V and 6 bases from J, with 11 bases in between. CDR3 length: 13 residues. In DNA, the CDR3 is TGTGCCAGCAGCTTTGGGGGGGACCCTGAAGCTTTCTTT. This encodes CASSFGGDPEAFF. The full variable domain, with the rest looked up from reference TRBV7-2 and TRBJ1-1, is GAGVSQSPSNKVTEKGKDVELRCDPISGHTALYWYRQSLGQGLEFLIYFQGNSAPDKSGLPSDRFSAERTGGSVSTLTIQRTQQEDSAVYLCASSFGGDPEAFFGQGTRLTVV.

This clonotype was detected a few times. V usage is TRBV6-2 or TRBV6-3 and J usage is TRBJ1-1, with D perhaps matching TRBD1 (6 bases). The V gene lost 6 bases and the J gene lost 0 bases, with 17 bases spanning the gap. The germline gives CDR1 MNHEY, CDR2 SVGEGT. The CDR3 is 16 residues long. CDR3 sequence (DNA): TGTGCCAGCAGCCTCTTGGCGGGACAAATGAACACTGAAGCTTTCTTT. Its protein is CASSLLAGQMNTEAFF.

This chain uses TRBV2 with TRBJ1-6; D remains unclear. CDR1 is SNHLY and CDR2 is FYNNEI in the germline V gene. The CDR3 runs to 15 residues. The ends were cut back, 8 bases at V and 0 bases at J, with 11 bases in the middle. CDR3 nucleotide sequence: TGTGCCAGCCTAGGAACGAGCTCCTATAATTCACCCCTCCACTTT. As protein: CASLGTSSYNSPLHF.

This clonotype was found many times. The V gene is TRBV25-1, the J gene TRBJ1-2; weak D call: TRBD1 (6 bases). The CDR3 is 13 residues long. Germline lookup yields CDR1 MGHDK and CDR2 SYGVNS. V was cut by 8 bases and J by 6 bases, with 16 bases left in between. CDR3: CASGPIGGDGYTF. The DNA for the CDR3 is TGTGCCAGCGGGCCTATCGGGGGCGATGGCTACACCTTC.

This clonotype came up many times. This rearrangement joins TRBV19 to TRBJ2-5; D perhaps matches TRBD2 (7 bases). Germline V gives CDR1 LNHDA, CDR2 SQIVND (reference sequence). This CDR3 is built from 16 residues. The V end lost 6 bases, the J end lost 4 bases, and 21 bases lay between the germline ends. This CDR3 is CASSNPGGPRGETQYF. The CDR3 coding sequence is TGTGCCAGTAGCAACCCGGGGGGCCCTAGGGGAGAGACCCAGTACTTC.

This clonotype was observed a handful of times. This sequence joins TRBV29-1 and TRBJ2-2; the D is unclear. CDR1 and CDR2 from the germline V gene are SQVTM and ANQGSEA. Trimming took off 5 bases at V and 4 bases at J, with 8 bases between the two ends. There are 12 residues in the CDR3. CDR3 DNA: TGCAGCGTTCCCTGGGGCACCGGGGAGCTGTTTTTT. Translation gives CSVPWGTGELFF.

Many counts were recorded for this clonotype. Here the CDR3 reads CSVEYEIGGDRSYEQYV. The DNA for the CDR3 is TGCAGCGTTGAGTACGAAATAGGGGGCGATCGCTCCTACGAGCAGTACGTC. The chain uses TRBV29-1 and TRBJ2-7, with TRBD1 matching 7 bases. Germline CDR1 is SQVTM and CDR2 is ANQGSEA. V lost 3 bases, J lost 0 bases, and 14 bases stayed unmatched. This CDR3 is 17 amino acids long.

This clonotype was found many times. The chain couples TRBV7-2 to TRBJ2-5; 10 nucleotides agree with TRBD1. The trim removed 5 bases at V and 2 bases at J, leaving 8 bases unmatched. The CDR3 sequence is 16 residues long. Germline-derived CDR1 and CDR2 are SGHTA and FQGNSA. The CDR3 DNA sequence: TGTGCCAGCAGCCGGAGGGACAGGGGAGTGCAAGAGACCCAGTACTTC. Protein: CASSRRDRGVQETQYF.

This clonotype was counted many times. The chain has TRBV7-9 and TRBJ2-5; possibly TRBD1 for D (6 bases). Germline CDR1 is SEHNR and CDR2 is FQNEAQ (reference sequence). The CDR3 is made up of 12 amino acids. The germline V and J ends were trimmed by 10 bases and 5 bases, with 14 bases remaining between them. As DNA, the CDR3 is TGTGCCACAACAGGGTCGAGGGAGACCCAGTACTTC. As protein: CATTGSRETQYF. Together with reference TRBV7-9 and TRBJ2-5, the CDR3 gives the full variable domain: DTGVSQNPRHKITKRGQNVTFRCDPISEHNRLYWYRQTLGQGPEFLTYFQNEAQLEKSRLLSDRFSAERPKGSFSTLEIQRTEQGDSAMYLCATTGSRETQYFGPGTRLLVL.

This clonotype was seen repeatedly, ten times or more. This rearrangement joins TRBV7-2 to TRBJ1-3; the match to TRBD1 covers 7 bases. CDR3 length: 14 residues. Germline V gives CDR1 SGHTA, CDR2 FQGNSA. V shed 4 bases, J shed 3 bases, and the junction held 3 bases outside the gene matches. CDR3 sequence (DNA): TGTGCCAGCAGCTGGGGACAGCTTGGAAACACCATATATTTT. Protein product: CASSWGQLGNTIYF.

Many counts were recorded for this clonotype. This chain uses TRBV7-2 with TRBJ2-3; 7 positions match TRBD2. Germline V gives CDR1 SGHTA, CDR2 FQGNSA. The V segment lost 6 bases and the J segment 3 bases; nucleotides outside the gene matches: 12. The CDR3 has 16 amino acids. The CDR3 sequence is CASSSRPRGGTDTQYF. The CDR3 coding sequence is TGTGCCAGCAGTTCCCGCCCCCGGGGAGGGACAGATACGCAGTATTTT.

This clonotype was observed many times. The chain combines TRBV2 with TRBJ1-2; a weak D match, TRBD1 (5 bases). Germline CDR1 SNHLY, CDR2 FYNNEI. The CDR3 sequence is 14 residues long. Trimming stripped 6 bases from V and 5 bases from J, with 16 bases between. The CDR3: CASSRAGTEYGYTF. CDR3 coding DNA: TGTGCCAGCAGCAGAGCCGGGACTGAGTATGGCTACACCTTC.

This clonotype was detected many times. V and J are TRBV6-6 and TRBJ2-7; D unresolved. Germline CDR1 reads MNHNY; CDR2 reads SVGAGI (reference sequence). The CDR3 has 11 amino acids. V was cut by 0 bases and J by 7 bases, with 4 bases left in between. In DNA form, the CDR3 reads TGTGCCAGCAGTTACTCACTGGAGCAGTACTTC. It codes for CASSYSLEQYF.

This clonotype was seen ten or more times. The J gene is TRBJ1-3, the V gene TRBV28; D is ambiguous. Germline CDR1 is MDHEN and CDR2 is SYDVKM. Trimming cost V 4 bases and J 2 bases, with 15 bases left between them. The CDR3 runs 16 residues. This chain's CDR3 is CASSSPGFSAGNTIYF. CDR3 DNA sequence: TGTGCCAGCAGTTCTCCTGGATTCTCTGCTGGAAACACCATATATTTT.

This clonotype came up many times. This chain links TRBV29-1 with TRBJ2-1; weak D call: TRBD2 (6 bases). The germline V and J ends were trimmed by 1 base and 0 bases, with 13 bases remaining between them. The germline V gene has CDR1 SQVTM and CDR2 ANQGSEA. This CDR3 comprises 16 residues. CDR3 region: CSVEGLRGSSYNEQFF. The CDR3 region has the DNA TGCAGCGTTGAAGGGCTGCGGGGCAGCTCCTACAATGAGCAGTTCTTC.

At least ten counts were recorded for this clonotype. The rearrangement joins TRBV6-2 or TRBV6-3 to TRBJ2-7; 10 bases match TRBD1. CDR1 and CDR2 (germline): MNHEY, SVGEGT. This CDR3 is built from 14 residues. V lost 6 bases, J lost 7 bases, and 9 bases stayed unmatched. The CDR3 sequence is CASRTRDRGGEQYV. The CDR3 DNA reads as TGTGCCAGCAGAACCCGGGACAGGGGTGGAGAGCAGTACGTC.

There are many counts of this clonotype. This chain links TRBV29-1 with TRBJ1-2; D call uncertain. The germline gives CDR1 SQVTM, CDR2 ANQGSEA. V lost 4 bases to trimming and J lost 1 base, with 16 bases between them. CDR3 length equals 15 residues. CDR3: CSVAYSLARNYGYTF. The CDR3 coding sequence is TGCAGCGTTGCTTACAGTCTGGCCCGTAACTATGGCTACACCTTC.

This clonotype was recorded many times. CDR3 bases: TGTGCCAGCAGCGCCCAACAGGGGGGTGAGCAGTTCTTC. Translating it yields CASSAQQGGEQFF. The chain combines TRBV7-2 with TRBJ2-1, with TRBD1 matching 8 bases. The junction had 6 bases not matched to a gene; V was cut back by 5 bases and J by 9 bases. CDR1 is SGHTA and CDR2 is FQGNSA in the germline V gene. The length of the CDR3 is 13 residues.

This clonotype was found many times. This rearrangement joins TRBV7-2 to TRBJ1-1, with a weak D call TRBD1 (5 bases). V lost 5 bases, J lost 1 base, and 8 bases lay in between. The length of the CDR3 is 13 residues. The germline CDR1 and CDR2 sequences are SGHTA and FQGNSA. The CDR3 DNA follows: TGTGCCAGCAGCCGAACAGGGAACACTGAAGCTTTCTTT. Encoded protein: CASSRTGNTEAFF.

The CDR3, as DNA: TGTGCCAGCTCACCTACAGGGACCAAAAACACAGATACGCAGTATTTT. Translation gives CASSPTGTKNTDTQYF. The V call is TRBV18, the J call TRBJ2-3; a possible D gene is TRBD1 (6 bases). Trimming took 3 bases from V and 2 from J, leaving 15 bases between them. Germline values: CDR1 KGHSH, CDR2 LQKENI. This CDR3 is built from 16 residues.

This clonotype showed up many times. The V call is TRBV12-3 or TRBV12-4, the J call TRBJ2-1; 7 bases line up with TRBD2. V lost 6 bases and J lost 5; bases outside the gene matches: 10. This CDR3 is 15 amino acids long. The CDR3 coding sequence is TGTGCCAGCAGCCTACCGGGACTACTGAACAATGAGCAGTTCTTC. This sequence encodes CASSLPGLLNNEQFF.